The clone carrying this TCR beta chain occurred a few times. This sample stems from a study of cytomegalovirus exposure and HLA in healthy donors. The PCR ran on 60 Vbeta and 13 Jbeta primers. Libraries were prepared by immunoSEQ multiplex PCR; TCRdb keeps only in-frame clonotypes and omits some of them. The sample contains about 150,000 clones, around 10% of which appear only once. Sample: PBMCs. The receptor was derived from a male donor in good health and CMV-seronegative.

The CDR3 here is CASSLGWSSGRGGNEQFF. The CDR3 nucleotides read TGCGCCAGCAGCTTGGGTTGGAGTAGCGGGAGAGGTGGCAATGAGCAGTTCTTC. The V call is TRBV5-1, the J call TRBJ2-1, with TRBD2 matching 9 bases. V was clipped by 0 bases and J by 6 bases; unmatched bases: 13. Germline V CDR1 and CDR2: SGHRS, YFSETQ. This CDR3 contains 18 residues. The variable domain in full, completed from reference TRBV5-1 and TRBJ2-1, reads KAGVTQTPRYLIKTRGQQVTLSCSPISGHRSVSWYQQTPGQGLQFLFEYFSETQRNKGNFPGRFSGRQFSNSRSEMNVSTLELGDSALYLCASSLGWSSGRGGNEQFFGPGTRLTVL.